The entry that follows covers one T cell receptor (beta chain) sequence. This specimen belongs to a study of cytomegalovirus exposure and HLA in healthy donors. The ends lost 4 bases at V and 4 bases at J; junction bases unmatched: 6. This CDR3 contains 15 residues. The V gene's germline CDR1 is SGHRS and CDR2 YFSETQ. Both 60 Vbeta primers and 13 Jbeta primers went into the PCR. The repertoire was sequenced with immunoSEQ multiplex PCR; TCRdb's copy has only in-frame clones and lacks some. The sample totals around 130,000 clones. The sample taken for sequencing was PBMCs. This chain uses TRBV5-1 with TRBJ1-1, with 11 bases lining up with TRBD1. This sequence was found in a woman in her fifties or sixties in good health and CMV-seronegative. DNA for the CDR3: TGCGCCAGCAGCGGGAGGACAGGGGGCTTCACTGAAGCTTTCTTT. Translated: CASSGRTGGFTEAFF.